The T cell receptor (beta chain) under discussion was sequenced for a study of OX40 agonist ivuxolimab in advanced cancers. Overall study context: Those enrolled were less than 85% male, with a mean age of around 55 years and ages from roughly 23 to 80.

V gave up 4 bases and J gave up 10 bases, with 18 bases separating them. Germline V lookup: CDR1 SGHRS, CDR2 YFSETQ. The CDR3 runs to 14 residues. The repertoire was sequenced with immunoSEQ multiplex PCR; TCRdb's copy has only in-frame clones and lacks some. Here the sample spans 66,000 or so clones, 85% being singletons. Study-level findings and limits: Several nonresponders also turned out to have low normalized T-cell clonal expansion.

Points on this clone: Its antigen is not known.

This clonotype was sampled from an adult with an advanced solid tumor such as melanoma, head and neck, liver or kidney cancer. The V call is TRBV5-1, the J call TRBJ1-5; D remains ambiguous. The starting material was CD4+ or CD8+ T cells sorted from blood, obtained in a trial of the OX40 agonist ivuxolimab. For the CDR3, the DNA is TGCGCCAGCAGCCCCGACGGGTCCGCTGGACCCCAGCATTTT. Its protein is CASSPDGSAGPQHF.